This paragraph reports one T cell receptor beta chain. Its antigen is still unknown. CDR1 is MNHEY, CDR2 SVGAGI, per germline. CDR3 length: 15 amino acids. The trim removed 11 bases at V and 4 bases at J, leaving 10 bases unmatched. This specimen belongs to a study of cytomegalovirus exposure and HLA in healthy donors. Overall study context: An earlier analysis identified 120 million or so unique TCR beta sequences in 150 million to 200 million T cells. Study observations and caveats: Per a prior analysis, the majority of TCR beta V segments were productive roughly 87% or roughly 30% of the time. TCR beta V- and J-gene trimming, according to a later analysis, was linked to a missense DCLRE1C variant. Evidence from a later analysis indicated that most CMV-associated TCR beta chains looked HLA-restricted.

PCR involved 60 Vbeta and 13 Jbeta primers. This table comes from immunoSEQ multiplex PCR, and its TCRdb copy is limited to in-frame clones, with some not included. The table includes around 130,000 clones, less than 85% detected once. Sequencing was performed on PBMCs. The V call is TRBV6-5, the J call TRBJ2-6, with 8 bases identical to TRBD2. This receptor was taken from a middle-aged woman in good health and CMV-seropositive. CDR3 in amino acids: CAPRGGDRGANVLTF. In DNA, the CDR3 is TGTGCCCCTCGGGGGGGCGACCGGGGGGCCAACGTCCTGACTTTC.